The T cell receptor (beta chain) described here comes from a study of T cells in localized non-small cell lung cancer. General study points: Turning up in adjacent lung were a median approximately 60 of the top 100 tumor clones. The greatest T cell clonality was found in uninvolved adjacent lung (higher than in tumor). Sequencing was limited to one tumor region, leaving the possibility of heterogeneity open.

Concerning this clone: Antigen specificity is unknown.

Trimming at V came to 0 bases and at J to 8 bases, leaving 11 bases not matched to a gene. Looked up from germline, CDR1 is GTSNPN and CDR2 is SVGIG (reference sequence). The CDR3 totals 16 residues. The table came from immunoSEQ multiplex PCR; TCRdb's copy has only in-frame clones and leaves some out. The table records 20,000 to 25,000 clones, approximately 88% of them present only once. The TCR originated in a male donor at least 60 years old with stage I lung adenocarcinoma. V gene TRBV30 combines with J gene TRBJ1-4; 8 positions agree with TRBD1. Specimen: peripheral blood, collected before any cancer treatment. CDR3 nucleotides: TGTGCCTGGAGTGTTGGGGGAGGACAGGGAGGGGAAAAACTGTTTTTT. Amino acid sequence: CAWSVGGGQGGEKLFF.